These 9 T cell receptor beta chains were all obtained from the same sample, sequenced in a study of T-cell memory formation after mild COVID-19. TCRdb independently ran MiXCR on the 5' RACE reads; one entry per CDR3 protein. The profile shows some 7,400 distinct CDR3 sequences, 25% to 40% of them singletons. The sequenced sample consisted of PBMCs or a T cell subset sorted from them (not recorded which). These receptors originate from an adult woman who had mild COVID-19 (a few samples of this study predate the infection). Cell type and time point are not known.

As regards this clonotype: Germline is not matched at one junction end, which may reflect a read error. The chain uses TRBV2 and TRBJ2-1, with TRBD2 matching over 12 bases. Germline CDR1 is SNHLY and CDR2 is FYNNEI. The CDR3 consists of 19 residues. The CDR3 DNA is TGTGCCAGCAGTGGTGCCGTGACTAGCGGGAGAGGTGTCTACGATGAGCAGTTCTTC. Translated: CASSGAVTSGRGVYDEQFF.

This clonotype has a count of ten or more. The chain carries TRBV11-3 and TRBJ2-1; TRBD2 matches at 12 bases. This CDR3 comprises 16 residues. Per germline, CDR1 SGHNT and CDR2 YENEEA. V was pared by 5 bases and J by 4 bases, with 6 bases of the junction left unmatched. The CDR3 sequence is CASSPFGLAGYNEQFF. For the CDR3, the DNA is TGTGCCAGCAGCCCATTTGGACTAGCGGGGTACAATGAGCAGTTCTTC.

The rearrangement uses TRBV9 and TRBJ1-1, with D possibly being TRBD1 (6 bases). V was clipped by 7 bases and J by 1 base, with 20 bases between them. The germline V gene encodes CDR1 SGDLS and CDR2 YYNGEE. CDR3 size: 16 residues. The CDR3 DNA is TGTGCCAGCGGGCCCCGTGGGGGGGGCGAGAACACTGAAGCTTTCTTT. Amino acids: CASGPRGGGENTEAFF.

This clonotype was detected a few times. The V gene is TRBV7-9, the J gene TRBJ2-3, with TRBD2 matching 9 bases. The ends lost 3 bases at V and 3 bases at J; junction bases unmatched: 10. This CDR3 is 17 amino acids long. CDR1 SEHNR and CDR2 FQNEAQ come from the germline V gene (reference sequence). In nucleotides, the CDR3 is TGTGCCAGCAGCTTGGGGAGTAGCGGGAGTAGGACAGATACGCAGTATTTT. Translated, it gives CASSLGSSGSRTDTQYF. Full variable domain (rest looked up from reference TRBV7-9 and TRBJ2-3): DTGVSQNPRHKITKRGQNVTFRCDPISEHNRLYWYRQTLGQGPEFLTYFQNEAQLEKSRLLSDRFSAERPKGSFSTLEIQRTEQGDSAMYLCASSLGSSGSRTDTQYFGPGTRLTVL.

This clonotype appeared many times. The V and J genes are TRBV11-2 and TRBJ2-1, with 10 positions matching TRBD1. The CDR3 sequence is 14 residues long. V lost 5 bases and J lost 4; bases outside the gene matches: 2. The germline CDR1 and CDR2 sequences are SGHAT and FQNNGV. As DNA, the CDR3 is TGTGCCAGCAGCGCGGGACAGGGGTACAATGAGCAGTTCTTC. It is translated as CASSAGQGYNEQFF.

This clonotype came up many times. The genes are TRBV19 and TRBJ2-7; 14 bases are a match to TRBD2. Germline-derived CDR1 and CDR2 are LNHDA and SQIVND (reference sequence). This CDR3 has 15 amino acids. Losses at the gene ends were 4 bases for V and 5 bases for J; bases not matched to a gene: 4. The DNA of the CDR3 is TGTGCCAGTAGTACACCGGGACTAGCGGGGGACGAGCAGTACTTC. Protein sequence: CASSTPGLAGDEQYF.

This clonotype was counted at least ten times. The chain joins TRBV9 to TRBJ2-1; 7 nucleotides agree with TRBD1. Germline lookup yields CDR1 SGDLS and CDR2 YYNGEE. V gave up 1 base and J gave up 6 bases; unmatched junction bases: 10. The CDR3 is 16 residues long. CDR3 amino acids: CASSVRSGQWTNEQFF. The CDR3 DNA follows: TGTGCCAGCAGCGTAAGATCGGGACAGTGGACCAATGAGCAGTTCTTC.

This clonotype was detected ten times or more. The chain combines TRBV4-1 with TRBJ1-2; the match to TRBD1 covers 8 bases. The V gene's germline CDR1 is MGHRA and CDR2 YSYEKL. The CDR3 loop spans 15 amino acids. V shed 4 bases and J 2 bases; nucleotides not matched to a gene: 6. CDR3: CASSPMTGVNYGYTF. The CDR3 DNA reads TGCGCCAGCAGCCCCATGACAGGGGTGAACTATGGCTACACCTTC.

Within the sample, this clonotype is medium-sized. This chain links TRBV28 with TRBJ2-4; the D is unclear. The CDR3 length is 13 residues. V dropped 7 bases and J dropped 8 bases, with 15 bases sitting between them. CDR1 and CDR2 (germline): MDHEN, SYDVKM. The CDR3 region has the DNA TGTGCCAGCACCCCCGGGTACTTAGACATTCAGTACTTC. Protein sequence: CASTPGYLDIQYF.